This TCR beta chain was identified during a study of T and B cells in COVID-19 patients. Study details: Of about 19 active-infection patients, about 13 were critically ill with mechanical ventilation or extracorporeal membrane oxygenation. Study-level findings and limits: CD4+, regulatory T cell, CD8+ and sorted SARS-CoV-2-responsive or tetramer+ T cells were not yet sequenced. At recovery TRB diversity and richness exceeded healthy donors, after highly clonal active COVID-19 repertoires.

Sample share makes this clonotype medium-sized. Its target is unknown. Multiplex PCR with BIOMED2 TRB-A/B primer pools amplified TRB rearrangements. TCRdb redid the calling of the multiplex PCR reads with MiXCR, one entry per CDR3 protein. The sample carries 6,000 or so distinct CDR3 sequences, roughly 25% recorded once. The V and J ends lost 8 bases and 0 bases, in that order; junction bases with no gene match: 10. This CDR3 contains 18 residues. The V gene's germline CDR1 is LNHDA and CDR2 SQIVND (reference sequence). TRB was amplified from around 250-460 ng of blood genomic DNA. V usage is TRBV19 and J usage is TRBJ2-6; 10 nucleotides line up with TRBD1. The TCR originated in a human donor with active COVID-19. The sequenced sample consisted of blood. The CDR3 bases are TGTGCCAGTTCCTACGCCGGGACAGGGGACTCTGGGGCCAACGTCCTGACTTTC. It translates to CASSYAGTGDSGANVLTF.